The present T cell receptor (beta chain) was sequenced within a study of cytomegalovirus exposure and HLA in healthy donors. General observations from the study: Specific recognition of CMV antigens was confirmed in vitro for a few chains (all CMV-associated). Associated with cytomegalovirus, according to the listing, were 150 to 200 TCR beta chains.

CDR1 and CDR2 (germline): SGHDN, FVKESK. The germline V and J ends were trimmed by 7 bases and 4 bases, with 16 bases remaining between them. The CDR3 has 14 residues. The PCR contained 60 Vbeta and 13 Jbeta primers. Here immunoSEQ multiplex PCR was the method, and the copy in TCRdb shows in-frame clones only, minus some. The repertoire consists of about 82,000 clones, with around 77% occurring once and the leading ten covering approximately 3.2%. Concerning this clone: Its antigen remains unidentified.

The chain couples TRBV14 to TRBJ1-1, with D perhaps matching TRBD1 (6 bases). This TCR was recovered from a man aged 50 to 60 in good health and CMV-seronegative. The specimen sequenced was PBMCs. CDR3 nucleotide sequence: TGTGCCAGCAAAGCCGTGACAGGAGTCACTGAAGCTTTCTTT. It specifies CASKAVTGVTEAFF. The full variable domain, in which reference TRBV14 and TRBJ1-1 provide the parts outside the CDR3, is EAGVTQFPSHSVIEKGQTVTLRCDPISGHDNLYWYRRVMGKEIKFLLHFVKESKQDESGMPNNRFLAERTGGTYSTLKVQPAELEDSGVYFCASKAVTGVTEAFFGQGTRLTVV.